This T cell receptor beta chain appears in the sequencing data of a study of blood T cells in healthy people across ages. The study, taken as a whole, reports: Older individuals had lower TCR beta diversity per million T cells (the decline was roughly linear).

A second PCR, run for roughly 7 to 11 cycles, used a sample-barcoded 5' primer plus a J-beta primer mix. TCRdb used MiXCR to reprocess the 5' RACE reads, holding one entry per CDR3 protein. This table holds approximately 800,000 distinct CDR3 sequences, under 40% found once. The individuals who served as donors were healthy Caucasians living in Russia, aged roughly 6 to 100. Germline loops: CDR1 SEHNR, CDR2 FQNEAQ (reference sequence). Trimming stripped 2 bases from V and 7 bases from J, with 17 bases between. The CDR3 length is 16 residues. As for this clonotype: No antigen is known for it.

The chain employs TRBV7-9 and TRBJ1-4; tentatively, D is TRBD1 (6 bases). The clonotype comes from a young man in good health. The sample comprised blood. CDR3 sequence: CASSLSTGLGREKLFF. CDR3 coding DNA: TGTGCCAGCAGCTTATCTACAGGGTTGGGTCGTGAAAAACTGTTTTTT.